This T cell receptor (beta chain) derives from a study of blood T cell repertoires in COVID-19. Study-wide context: The samples span acute and convalescent COVID-19 from the United States, Italy and Spain. PBMCs, B-cell-depleted T cells, or T cells were the source of the cDNA or gDNA that made up the material.

Original handling: Quantification of nucleated cells was approximated via reference gene primer amplification. Clones were read by immunoSEQ multiplex PCR, and TCRdb kept only the in-frame ones, dropping some. Clonal size and the V and J genes are those of that table, whereas D and trimming came from the DNA. The sample yields fewer than 500,000 clones, roughly 91% seen once. CDR1 SGDLS and CDR2 YYNGEE come from the germline V gene. The ends were cut back, 2 bases at V and 2 bases at J, with 7 bases in the middle. CDR3 length: 13 amino acids. The chain is built from TRBV9 and TRBJ1-1; D is unresolved. The sample was peripheral blood. The sequence was collected from a woman in her twenties or thirties with acute or convalescent COVID-19. CDR3 amino acids: CASSVEGNTEAFF. Written as DNA, the CDR3 is TGTGCCAGCAGCGTCGAGGGAAACACTGAAGCTTTCTTT. Drawing the rest from reference TRBV9 and TRBJ1-1, the complete variable domain is DSGVTQTPKHLITATGQRVTLRCSPRSGDLSVYWYQQSLDQGLQFLIQYYNGEERAKGNILERFSAQQFPDLHSELNLSSLELGDSALYFCASSVEGNTEAFFGQGTRLTVV.